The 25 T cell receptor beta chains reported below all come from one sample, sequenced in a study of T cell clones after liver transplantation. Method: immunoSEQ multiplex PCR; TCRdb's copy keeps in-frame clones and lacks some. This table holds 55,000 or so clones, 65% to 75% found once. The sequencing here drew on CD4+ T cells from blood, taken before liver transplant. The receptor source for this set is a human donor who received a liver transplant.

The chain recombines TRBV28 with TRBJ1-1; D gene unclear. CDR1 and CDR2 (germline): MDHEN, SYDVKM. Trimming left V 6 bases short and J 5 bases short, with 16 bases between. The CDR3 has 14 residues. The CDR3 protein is CASRGSGFLTEAFF. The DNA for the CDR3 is TGTGCCAGCAGGGGTTCGGGATTTCTTACTGAAGCTTTCTTT.

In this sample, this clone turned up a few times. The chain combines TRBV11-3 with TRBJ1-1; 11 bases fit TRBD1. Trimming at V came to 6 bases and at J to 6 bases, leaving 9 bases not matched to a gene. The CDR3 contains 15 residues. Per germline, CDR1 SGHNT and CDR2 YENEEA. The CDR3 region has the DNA TGTGCCAGCAGTTTCTCCCCGGGACAGGGGGCTGAAGCTTTCTTT. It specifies CASSFSPGQGAEAFF. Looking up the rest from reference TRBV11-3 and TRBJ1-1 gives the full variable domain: EAGVVQSPRYKIIEKKQPVAFWCNPISGHNTLYWYLQNLGQGPELLIRYENEEAVDDSQLPKDRFSAERLKGVDSTLKIQPAELGDSAVYLCASSFSPGQGAEAFFGQGTRLTVV.

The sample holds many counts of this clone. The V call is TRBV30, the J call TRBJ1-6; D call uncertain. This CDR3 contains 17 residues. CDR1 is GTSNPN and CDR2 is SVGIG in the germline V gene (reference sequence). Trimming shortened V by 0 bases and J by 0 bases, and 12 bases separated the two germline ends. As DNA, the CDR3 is TGTGCCTGGAGTGTGAGAGGGTCCAGCTCCTATAATTCACCCCTCCACTTT. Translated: CAWSVRGSSSYNSPLHF.

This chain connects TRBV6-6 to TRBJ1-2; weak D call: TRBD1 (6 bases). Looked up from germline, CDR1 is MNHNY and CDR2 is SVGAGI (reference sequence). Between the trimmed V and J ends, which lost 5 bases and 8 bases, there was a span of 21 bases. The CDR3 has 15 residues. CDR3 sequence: CASSTPQGYKGGYTF. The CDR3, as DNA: TGTGCCAGCAGTACCCCCCAGGGGTATAAGGGAGGCTACACCTTC.

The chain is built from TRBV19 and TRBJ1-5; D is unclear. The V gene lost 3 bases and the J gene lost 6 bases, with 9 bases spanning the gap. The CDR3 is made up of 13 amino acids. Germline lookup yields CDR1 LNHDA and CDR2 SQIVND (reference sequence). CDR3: CASSMLPGQPQHF. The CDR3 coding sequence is TGTGCCAGTAGTATGCTCCCCGGTCAGCCCCAGCATTTT.

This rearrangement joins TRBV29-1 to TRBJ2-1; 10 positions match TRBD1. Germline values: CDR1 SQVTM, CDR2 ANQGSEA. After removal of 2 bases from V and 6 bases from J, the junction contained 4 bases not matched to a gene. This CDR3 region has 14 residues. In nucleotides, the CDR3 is TGCAGCGTTGAATATGGGACAGGGGTCAATGAGCAGTTCTTC. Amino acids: CSVEYGTGVNEQFF.

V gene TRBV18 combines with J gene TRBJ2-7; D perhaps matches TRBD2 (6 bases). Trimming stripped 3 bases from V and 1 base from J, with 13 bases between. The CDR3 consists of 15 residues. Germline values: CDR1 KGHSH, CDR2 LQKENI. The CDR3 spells CASSPSGDLSYEQYF. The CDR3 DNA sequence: TGTGCCAGCTCACCCTCGGGGGACCTTTCCTACGAGCAGTACTTC.

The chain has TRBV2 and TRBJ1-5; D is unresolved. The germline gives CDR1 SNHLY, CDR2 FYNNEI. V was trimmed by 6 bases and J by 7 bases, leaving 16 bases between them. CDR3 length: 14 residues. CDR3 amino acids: CASSREALGQPQHF. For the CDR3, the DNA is TGTGCCAGCAGCCGGGAGGCGCTGGGACAGCCCCAGCATTTT.

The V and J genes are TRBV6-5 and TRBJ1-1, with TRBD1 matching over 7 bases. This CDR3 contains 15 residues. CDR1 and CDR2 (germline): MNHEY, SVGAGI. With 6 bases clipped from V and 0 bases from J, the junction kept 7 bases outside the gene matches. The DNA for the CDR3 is TGTGCCAGCAGGTACCGGACAGGCTTGAACACTGAAGCTTTCTTT. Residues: CASRYRTGLNTEAFF.

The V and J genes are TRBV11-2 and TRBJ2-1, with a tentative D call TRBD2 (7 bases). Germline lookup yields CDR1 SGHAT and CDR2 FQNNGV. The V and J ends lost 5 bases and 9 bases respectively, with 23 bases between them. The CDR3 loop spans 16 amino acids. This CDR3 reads CASSRRAGAETGEQFF. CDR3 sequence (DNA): TGTGCCAGCAGCCGGAGGGCGGGGGCCGAGACTGGTGAGCAGTTCTTC.

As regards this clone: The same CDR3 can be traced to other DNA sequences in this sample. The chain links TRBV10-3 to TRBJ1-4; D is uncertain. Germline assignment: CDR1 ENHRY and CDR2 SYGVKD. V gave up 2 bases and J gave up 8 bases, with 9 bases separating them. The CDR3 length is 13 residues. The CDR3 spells CAISEGTGEKLFF. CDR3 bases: TGTGCCATCAGTGAGGGAACCGGGGAAAAACTGTTTTTT.

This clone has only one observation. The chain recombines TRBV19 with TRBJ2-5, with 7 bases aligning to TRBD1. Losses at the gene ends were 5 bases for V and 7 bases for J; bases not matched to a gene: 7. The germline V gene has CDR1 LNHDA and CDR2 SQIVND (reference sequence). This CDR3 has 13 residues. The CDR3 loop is CASSVQGDGTQYF. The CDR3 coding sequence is TGTGCCAGTAGTGTCCAGGGGGACGGGACCCAGTACTTC.

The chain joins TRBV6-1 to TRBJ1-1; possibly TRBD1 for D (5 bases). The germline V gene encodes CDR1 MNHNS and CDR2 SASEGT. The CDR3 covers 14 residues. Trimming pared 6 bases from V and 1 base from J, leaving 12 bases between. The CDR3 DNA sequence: TGTGCCAGCAGGGCACAGGTAAGGAACACTGAAGCTTTCTTT. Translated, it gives CASRAQVRNTEAFF.

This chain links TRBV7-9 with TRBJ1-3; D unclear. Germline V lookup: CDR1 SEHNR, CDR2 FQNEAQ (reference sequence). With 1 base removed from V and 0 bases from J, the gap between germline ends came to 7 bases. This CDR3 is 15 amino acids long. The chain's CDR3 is CASSLGAYSGNTIYF. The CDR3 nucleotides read TGTGCCAGCAGCTTAGGGGCATACTCTGGAAACACCATATATTTT.

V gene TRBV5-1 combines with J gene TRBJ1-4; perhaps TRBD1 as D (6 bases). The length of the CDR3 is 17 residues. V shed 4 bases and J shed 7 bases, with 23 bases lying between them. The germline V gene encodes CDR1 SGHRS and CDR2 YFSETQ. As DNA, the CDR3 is TGCGCCAGCAGCCCTTTTACTACAGGGACGGCTGGTGAAAAACTGTTTTTT. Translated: CASSPFTTGTAGEKLFF.

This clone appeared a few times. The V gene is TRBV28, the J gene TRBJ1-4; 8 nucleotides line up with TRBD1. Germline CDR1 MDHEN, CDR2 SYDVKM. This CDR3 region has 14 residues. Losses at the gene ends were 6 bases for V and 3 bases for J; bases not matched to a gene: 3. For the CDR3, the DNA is TGTGCCAGCAGCAAGACAGGGGCTAATGAAAAACTGTTTTTT. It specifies CASSKTGANEKLFF.

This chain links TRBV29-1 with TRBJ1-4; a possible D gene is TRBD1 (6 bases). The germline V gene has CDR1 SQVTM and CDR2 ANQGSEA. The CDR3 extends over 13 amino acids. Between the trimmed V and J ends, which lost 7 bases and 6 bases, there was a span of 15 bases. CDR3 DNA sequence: TGCAGCGCCTCCAGGGGTCCGGATGAAAAACTGTTTTTT. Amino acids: CSASRGPDEKLFF.

The CDR3: CAAHGASNEKLFF. DNA of the CDR3: TGTGCCGCCCATGGGGCGTCTAATGAAAAACTGTTTTTT. V usage is TRBV10-3 and J usage is TRBJ1-4, with D possibly matching TRBD1 (5 bases). Germline loops: CDR1 ENHRY, CDR2 SYGVKD. The length of the CDR3 is 13 residues. Trimming took off 11 bases at V and 3 bases at J, with 13 bases between the two ends.

This CDR3 reads CASSPLAGGSDEQFF. DNA of the CDR3: TGTGCCAGCTCACCTCTAGCGGGGGGCTCTGATGAGCAGTTCTTC. The rearrangement joins TRBV18 to TRBJ2-1, with 11 bases aligning to TRBD2. The ends lost 3 bases at V and 8 bases at J; junction bases unmatched: 6. This CDR3 spans 15 amino acids. Per germline, CDR1 KGHSH and CDR2 LQKENI.

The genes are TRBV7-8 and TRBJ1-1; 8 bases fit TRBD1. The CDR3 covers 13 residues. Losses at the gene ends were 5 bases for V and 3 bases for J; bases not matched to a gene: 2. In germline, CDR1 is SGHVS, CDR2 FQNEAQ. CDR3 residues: CASSRRGHTEAFF. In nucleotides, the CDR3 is TGTGCCAGCAGCCGCAGGGGGCACACTGAAGCTTTCTTT.

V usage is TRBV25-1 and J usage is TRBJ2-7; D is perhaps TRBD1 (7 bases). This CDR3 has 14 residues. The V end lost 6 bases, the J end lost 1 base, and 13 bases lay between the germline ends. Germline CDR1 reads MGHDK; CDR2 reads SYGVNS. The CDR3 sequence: CASRGGGESYEQYF. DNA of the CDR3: TGTGCCAGCAGAGGGGGCGGGGAATCCTACGAGCAGTACTTC.

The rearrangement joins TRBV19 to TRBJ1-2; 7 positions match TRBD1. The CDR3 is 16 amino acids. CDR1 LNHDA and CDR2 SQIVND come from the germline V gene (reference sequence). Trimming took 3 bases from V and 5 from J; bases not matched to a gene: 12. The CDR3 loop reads CASSIGPRQGLYGYTF. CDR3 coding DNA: TGTGCCAGTAGTATCGGGCCTCGACAGGGATTGTATGGCTACACCTTC.

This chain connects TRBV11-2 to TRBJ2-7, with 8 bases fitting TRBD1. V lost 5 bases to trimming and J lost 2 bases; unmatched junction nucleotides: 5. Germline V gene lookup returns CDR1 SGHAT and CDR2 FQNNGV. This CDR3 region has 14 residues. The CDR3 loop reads CASSTRQGPYEQYF. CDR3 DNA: TGTGCCAGCAGCACCCGACAGGGGCCCTACGAGCAGTACTTC.

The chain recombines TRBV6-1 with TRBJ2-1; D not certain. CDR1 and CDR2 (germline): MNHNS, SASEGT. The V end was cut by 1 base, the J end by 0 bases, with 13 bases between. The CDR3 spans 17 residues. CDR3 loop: CASSEDRRSSSYNEQFF. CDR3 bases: TGTGCCAGCAGTGAAGATCGCAGGTCCTCCTCCTACAATGAGCAGTTCTTC.

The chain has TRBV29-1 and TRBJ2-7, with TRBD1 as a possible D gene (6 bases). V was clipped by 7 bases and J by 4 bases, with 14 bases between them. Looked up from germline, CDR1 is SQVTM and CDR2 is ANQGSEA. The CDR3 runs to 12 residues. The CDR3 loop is CSAYREGYEQYF. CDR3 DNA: TGCAGCGCATACAGGGAAGGATACGAGCAGTACTTC.